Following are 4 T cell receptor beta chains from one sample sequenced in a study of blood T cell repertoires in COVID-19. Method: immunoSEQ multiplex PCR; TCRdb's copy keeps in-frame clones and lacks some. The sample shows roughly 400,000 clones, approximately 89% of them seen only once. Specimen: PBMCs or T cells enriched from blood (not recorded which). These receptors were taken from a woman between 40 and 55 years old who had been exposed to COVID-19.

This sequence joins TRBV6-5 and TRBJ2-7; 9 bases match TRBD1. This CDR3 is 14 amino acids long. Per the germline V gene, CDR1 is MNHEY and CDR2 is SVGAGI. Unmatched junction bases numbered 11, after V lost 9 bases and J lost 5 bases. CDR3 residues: CASRLPGQGNEQYF. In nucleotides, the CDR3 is TGTGCCAGTAGACTCCCGGGACAGGGTAACGAGCAGTACTTC.

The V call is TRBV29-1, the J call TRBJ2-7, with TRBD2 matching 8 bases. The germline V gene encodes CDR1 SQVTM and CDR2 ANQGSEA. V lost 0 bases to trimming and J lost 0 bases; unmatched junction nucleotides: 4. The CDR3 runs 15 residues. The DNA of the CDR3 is TGCAGCGTTGAAGATGGCGCGGGGGGCTCCTACGAGCAGTACTTC. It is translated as CSVEDGAGGSYEQYF.

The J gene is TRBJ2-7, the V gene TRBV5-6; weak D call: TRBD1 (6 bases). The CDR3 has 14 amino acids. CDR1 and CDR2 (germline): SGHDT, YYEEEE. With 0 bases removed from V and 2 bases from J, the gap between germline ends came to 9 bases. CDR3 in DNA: TGTGCCAGCAGCTTGGGAGGGGGTCCCTACGAGCAGTACTTC. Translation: CASSLGGGPYEQYF. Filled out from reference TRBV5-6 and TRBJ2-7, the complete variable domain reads DAGVTQSPTHLIKTRGQQVTLRCSPKSGHDTVSWYQQALGQGPQFIFQYYEEEERQRGNFPDRFSGHQFPNYSSELNVNALLLGDSALYLCASSLGGGPYEQYFGPGTRLTVT.

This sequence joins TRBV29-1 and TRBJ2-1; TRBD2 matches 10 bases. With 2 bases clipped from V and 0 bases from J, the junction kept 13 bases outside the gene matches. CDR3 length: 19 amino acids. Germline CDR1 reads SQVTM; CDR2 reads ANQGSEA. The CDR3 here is CSVEQLAGAITSSYNEQFF. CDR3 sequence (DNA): TGCAGCGTTGAACAGCTAGCGGGAGCTATAACAAGCTCCTACAATGAGCAGTTCTTC.